The 18 T cell receptor beta chains in this list originate from one sample, sequenced in a study of response to subunit inactivated influenza vaccine. TCRdb used MiXCR to reprocess the RT-PCR reads, holding one entry per CDR3 protein. In the table there are approximately 500,000 distinct CDR3 sequences, approximately 12% of which are singletons. This material consisted of PBMCs from blood, taken roughly 46 days after vaccination. Receptor source: a man aged 45-65 years who received an inactivated influenza vaccine.

The chain joins TRBV2 to TRBJ2-1; 10 bases fit TRBD2. After removal of 6 bases from V and 9 bases from J, the junction contained 8 bases not matched to a gene. The germline V gene has CDR1 SNHLY and CDR2 FYNNEI. The length of the CDR3 is 14 residues. CDR3 sequence (DNA): TGTGCCAGCAGCGCTAGCGGGAGTTTTGGTGAGCAGTTCTTC. Protein product: CASSASGSFGEQFF.

The gene calls are TRBV6-5 and TRBJ2-7; 8 nucleotides align to TRBD2. The CDR3 runs to 15 residues. Germline CDR1 is MNHEY and CDR2 is SVGAGI. J was trimmed by 0 bases and V by 0 bases; bases with no gene match: 1. In DNA, the CDR3 is TGTGCCAGCAGTTACTCAGCGGGAGCCTCCTACGAGCAGTACTTC. Translating it yields CASSYSAGASYEQYF.

In this sample, this clonotype turned up a few times. The chain employs TRBV12-3 or TRBV12-4 and TRBJ2-2; D is unclear. V lost 4 bases and J lost 6, with 9 bases in between. The CDR3 is made up of 13 amino acids. CDR3 coding DNA: TGTGCCAGCAGTTATCCGGAAGCCGGGGAGCTGTTTTTT. Its protein product is CASSYPEAGELFF.

The gene calls are TRBV12-3 or TRBV12-4 and TRBJ1-1; D is perhaps TRBD1 (6 bases). V lost 6 bases, J lost 4 bases, and 12 bases lay in between. CDR3 size: 13 residues. The CDR3 DNA reads TGTGCCAGCAGCGGACAGCTAGGCACTGAAGCTTTCTTT. This gives the protein CASSGQLGTEAFF.

The chain has TRBV20-1 and TRBJ1-1, with D possibly being TRBD1 (5 bases). Germline V gene lookup returns CDR1 DFQATT and CDR2 SNEGSKA (reference sequence). The CDR3 sequence is 12 residues long. V was clipped by 4 bases and J by 4 bases, with 10 bases between them. The CDR3 DNA sequence: TGCAGTGCTAAGACAGCCAGCACTGAAGCTTTCTTT. Its protein product is CSAKTASTEAFF.

This clonotype was counted ten times or more. The chain employs TRBV9 and TRBJ2-7; weak D call: TRBD2 (5 bases). The CDR3 length is 14 residues. The ends were cut back, 1 base at V and 5 bases at J, with 13 bases in the middle. Per germline, CDR1 SGDLS and CDR2 YYNGEE. CDR3 bases: TGTGCCAGCAGCGTAAGTTCGGGGAACGACGAGCAGTACTTC. Translating it yields CASSVSSGNDEQYF.

This clonotype has a handful of counts. The rearrangement joins TRBV12-3 or TRBV12-4 to TRBJ2-1, with a possible D match to TRBD2 (6 bases). V shed 6 bases and J shed 3 bases, with 12 bases lying between them. The CDR3 sequence is 14 residues long. This CDR3 is CASSFSGVYNEQFF. CDR3 sequence (DNA): TGTGCCAGCAGCTTTAGCGGCGTCTACAATGAGCAGTTCTTC.

This clonotype occurred many times. The chain links TRBV3-1 to TRBJ2-4; 9 nucleotides match TRBD1. The CDR3 runs to 14 residues. The ends lost 3 bases at V and 6 bases at J; junction bases unmatched: 3. Per germline, CDR1 LGHDT and CDR2 YNNKEL (reference sequence). As DNA, the CDR3 is TGTGCCAGCAGCCAGCCGGGACAGGGAAACATTCAGTACTTC. Translated: CASSQPGQGNIQYF.

This clonotype was seen more than once but under ten times. This sequence joins TRBV12-3 or TRBV12-4 and TRBJ1-1; 8 bases agree with TRBD1. The junction had 6 bases not matched to a gene; V was cut back by 5 bases and J by 4 bases. This CDR3 region has 14 residues. CDR3 sequence reads: CASSTTGVGTEAFF. For the CDR3, the DNA is TGTGCCAGCAGTACGACAGGGGTGGGCACTGAAGCTTTCTTT.

The sample holds many counts of this clonotype. The chain joins TRBV20-1 to TRBJ2-1, with 8 bases matching TRBD2. The germline CDR1 and CDR2 sequences are DFQATT and SNEGSKA (reference sequence). With V trimmed by 7 bases and J by 4 bases, 6 bases remained unmatched. This CDR3 region has 13 residues. CDR3 region: CSVISGAYNEQFF. The CDR3 DNA reads TGCAGTGTGATTAGCGGGGCGTACAATGAGCAGTTCTTC.

This chain's CDR3 is CASSKQGIEQYF. CDR3 coding DNA: TGTGCCAGCAGTAAACAGGGTATCGAGCAGTACTTC. This rearrangement joins TRBV2 to TRBJ2-7; D possibly corresponds to TRBD1 (6 bases). Per the germline V gene, CDR1 is SNHLY and CDR2 is FYNNEI. Between the trimmed V and J ends, which lost 5 bases and 6 bases, there was a span of 11 bases. The CDR3 is made up of 12 amino acids.

This clonotype was counted only a few times. This chain joins TRBV5-1 and TRBJ1-1; D may be TRBD1 (5 bases). Germline-derived CDR1 and CDR2 are SGHRS and YFSETQ. CDR3 length: 14 amino acids. V was clipped by 4 bases and J by 2 bases, with 12 bases between them. CDR3 loop: CASSPKTVNTEAFF. Here the CDR3 DNA reads TGCGCCAGCAGCCCCAAGACAGTTAACACTGAAGCTTTCTTT.

This chain links TRBV15 with TRBJ2-5; D not resolved. This CDR3 comprises 15 residues. Trimming took off 1 base at V and 2 bases at J, with 11 bases between the two ends. The germline gives CDR1 LNHNV, CDR2 YYDKDF (reference sequence). CDR3 sequence: CATSRAPAGQETQYF. CDR3 bases: TGTGCCACCAGCAGAGCCCCTGCCGGGCAAGAGACCCAGTACTTC.

This clonotype was seen many times. This chain joins TRBV29-1 and TRBJ2-7, with D maybe TRBD1 (6 bases). CDR3 length: 14 residues. Trimming left V 5 bases short and J 2 bases short, with 16 bases between. Germline V CDR1 and CDR2: SQVTM, ANQGSEA. CDR3 sequence (DNA): TGCAGCGTTCAGACAGGAGACACCCCCTACGAGCAGTACTTC. This sequence encodes CSVQTGDTPYEQYF.

This chain uses TRBV10-3 with TRBJ2-5; a weak D match, TRBD2 (5 bases). Per germline, CDR1 ENHRY and CDR2 SYGVKD. The length of the CDR3 is 15 residues. V was cut by 3 bases and J by 3 bases, with 14 bases left in between. The CDR3 loop reads CAISDDLRVEETQYF. The CDR3 DNA sequence: TGTGCCATCAGTGATGATTTGAGGGTTGAAGAGACCCAGTACTTC.

The chain employs TRBV20-1 and TRBJ1-5; D is unresolved. The V end lost 2 bases, the J end lost 9 bases, and 11 bases lay between the germline ends. The V gene's germline CDR1 is DFQATT and CDR2 SNEGSKA (reference sequence). This CDR3 is built from 12 residues. CDR3 coding DNA: TGCAGTGCTAGAAGAGGCTCCGGGCCCCAGCATTTT. Residues: CSARRGSGPQHF.

This clonotype has ten or more counts. The CDR3: CASSSDGSYEQYF. CDR3 nucleotide sequence: TGTGCCAGCAGCTCGGACGGCTCCTACGAGCAGTACTTC. This chain joins TRBV7-9 and TRBJ2-7; D remains ambiguous. Trimming pared 4 bases from V and 0 bases from J, leaving 7 bases between. This CDR3 contains 13 residues. Germline V gives CDR1 SEHNR, CDR2 FQNEAQ (reference sequence).

There are many counts of this clonotype. The CDR3 is CASSSISFEQFF. DNA of the CDR3: TGTGCCAGCAGCTCCATATCTTTTGAGCAGTTCTTC. This chain connects TRBV5-5 to TRBJ2-1; D unresolved. Trimming cost V 3 bases and J 9 bases, with 10 bases left between them. The CDR3 length is 12 residues. Germline CDR1 and CDR2: SGHKS and YYEKEE (reference sequence).